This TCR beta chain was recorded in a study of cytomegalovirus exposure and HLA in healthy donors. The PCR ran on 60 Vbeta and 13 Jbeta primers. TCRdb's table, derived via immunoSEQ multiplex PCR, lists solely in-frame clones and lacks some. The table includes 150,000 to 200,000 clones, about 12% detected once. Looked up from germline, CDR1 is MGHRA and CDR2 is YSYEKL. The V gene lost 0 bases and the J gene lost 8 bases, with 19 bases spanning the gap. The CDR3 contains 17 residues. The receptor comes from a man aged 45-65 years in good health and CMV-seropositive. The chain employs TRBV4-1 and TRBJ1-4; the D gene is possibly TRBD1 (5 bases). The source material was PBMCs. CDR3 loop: CASSQDDSLTENEKLFF. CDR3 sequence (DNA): TGCGCCAGCAGCCAAGACGACAGCCTAACCGAGAACGAAAAACTGTTTTTT.